The 27 T cell receptor beta chains in this list originate from one sample, sequenced in a study of patients and donors after allogeneic stem cell transplantation. TCRdb re-called the RT-PCR reads through MiXCR, storing one row per CDR3 protein. Of about a million distinct CDR3 sequences in the sample, roughly 17% were seen once. The sample comprised blood, either unsorted or a sorted T cell fraction (not recorded which). The receptors come from a human donor who was either an allogeneic HSCT recipient or a stem cell or donor lymphocyte infusion donor (not recorded which). It is not recorded whose cells these are; they may come from a transplant donor.

This clonotype turned up a few times. Here the CDR3 reads CASSARQGALETQYF. CDR3 bases: TGCGCCAGCAGCGCACGTCAGGGGGCACTGGAGACCCAGTACTTC. The chain links TRBV5-1 to TRBJ2-5, with 8 bases aligning to TRBD1. The germline CDR1 and CDR2 sequences are SGHRS and YFSETQ. This CDR3 is built from 15 residues. V lost 4 bases, J lost 5 bases, and 10 bases stayed unmatched.

This clonotype has only one observation. The chain combines TRBV20-1 with TRBJ2-1; 7 bases agree with TRBD2. The V gene end was trimmed by 5 bases and the J gene end by 2 bases; junction bases not matched to a gene: 18. CDR3 length: 18 residues. CDR1 DFQATT and CDR2 SNEGSKA come from the germline V gene (reference sequence). The CDR3 DNA reads TGCAGTGCTCCTCTCGGGAGGTTGCAGCGGAGCACCTACAATGAGCAGTTCTTC. This encodes CSAPLGRLQRSTYNEQFF.

V usage is TRBV11-2 and J usage is TRBJ2-2; D might be TRBD1 (5 bases). Between the trimmed V and J ends, which lost 4 bases and 1 base, there was a span of 10 bases. Germline assignment: CDR1 SGHAT and CDR2 FQNNGV. The CDR3 is 15 residues long. The DNA of the CDR3 is TGTGCCAGCAGCTCACTTACAGGGAACACCGGGGAGCTGTTTTTT. Protein product: CASSSLTGNTGELFF.

This clonotype appeared a few times. The final CDR3 position lacks the conserved phenylalanine or tryptophan, pointing to a likely read error. No DNA is shown, since the ends of the CDR3 on it are uncertain; the CDR3 is the one TCRdb lists. The chain uses TRBV7-2 and TRBJ2-1; whether TRBD2, the table's D call, matches the DNA was not checked. The CDR3 length equals 14 residues, ends included. Germline CDR1 SGHTA, CDR2 FQGNSA. CDR3 region: CASSLGLSREKSYL.

This chain joins TRBV6-1 and TRBJ2-1; 10 nucleotides match TRBD2. There are 16 residues in the CDR3. Germline V gives CDR1 MNHNS, CDR2 SASEGT. With V trimmed by 2 bases and J by 5 bases, 6 bases remained unmatched. CDR3 in amino acids: CASSEWSGGADNEQFF. CDR3 nucleotides: TGTGCCAGCAGTGAATGGAGCGGGGGGGCGGACAATGAGCAGTTCTTC.

This rearrangement joins TRBV29-1 to TRBJ2-2; no reliable D call. V was trimmed by 5 bases and J by 4 bases, leaving 5 bases between them. The length of the CDR3 is 11 residues. The germline V gene encodes CDR1 SQVTM and CDR2 ANQGSEA. The CDR3 region is CSVQRTGELFF. CDR3 nucleotides: TGCAGCGTTCAGCGCACCGGGGAGCTGTTTTTT.

V gene TRBV4-2 combines with J gene TRBJ2-7; a possible D gene is TRBD1 (7 bases). V lost 0 bases and J lost 4, with 16 bases in between. Germline lookup yields CDR1 LGHNA and CDR2 YNFKEQ. This CDR3 region has 16 residues. Written as DNA, the CDR3 is TGTGCCAGCAGCCAAGAGCAGGGGGTAGGGGGGTACGAGCAGTACTTC. This sequence encodes CASSQEQGVGGYEQYF.

This clonotype has a handful of counts. This sequence joins TRBV6-5 and TRBJ1-5, with D perhaps TRBD1 (6 bases). Between the trimmed V and J ends, which lost 0 bases and 5 bases, there was a span of 20 bases. The CDR3 sequence is 18 residues long. Germline V CDR1 and CDR2: MNHEY, SVGAGI. In nucleotides, the CDR3 is TGTGCCAGCAGTTACTCAGGGGGAGGGTGGAGATGGGATCAGCCCCAGCATTTT. Its translation is CASSYSGGGWRWDQPQHF.

The table lists this clonotype with a few counts. The chain links TRBV27 to TRBJ2-7, with 10 bases identical to TRBD2. Trimming took 9 bases from V and 2 from J; bases not matched to a gene: 10. The germline V gene has CDR1 MNHEY and CDR2 SMNVEV (reference sequence). The CDR3 is 15 residues long. CDR3 residues: CASSVSGRLPYEQYF. DNA for the CDR3: TGTGCCAGTTCTGTTAGCGGGAGGCTCCCCTACGAGCAGTACTTC.

This clonotype occurred many times. V and J are TRBV10-3 and TRBJ1-6; a weak D match, TRBD1 (6 bases). V was cut by 4 bases and J by 10 bases, with 11 bases left in between. The germline V gene encodes CDR1 ENHRY and CDR2 SYGVKD. This CDR3 contains 13 residues. The CDR3 region is CAISAGGNSPLHF. The CDR3 coding sequence is TGTGCCATCAGTGCGGGGGGCAACTCACCCCTCCACTTT.

The chain combines TRBV28 with TRBJ2-2, with D unclear. Per germline, CDR1 MDHEN and CDR2 SYDVKM. With 8 bases removed from V and 4 bases from J, the gap between germline ends came to 14 bases. This CDR3 is built from 14 residues. The DNA for the CDR3 is TGTGCCAGCTGCACAGAGTCTGGCACCGGGGAGCTGTTTTTT. It specifies CASCTESGTGELFF. Using reference TRBV28 and TRBJ2-2 for the parts outside the CDR3, the full variable domain is DVKVTQSSRYLVKRTGEKVFLECVQDMDHENMFWYRQDPGLGLRLIYFSYDVKMKEKGDIPEGYSVSREKKERFSLILESASTNQTSMYLCASCTESGTGELFFGEGSRLTVL.

This clonotype was observed a few times. The J gene is TRBJ2-5, the V gene TRBV12-3 or TRBV12-4; D is perhaps TRBD2 (6 bases). This CDR3 has 16 residues. V lost 6 bases, J lost 7 bases, and 24 bases lay in between. CDR3: CASSGPPLAPLGTQYF. CDR3 in DNA: TGTGCCAGCAGCGGACCCCCCCTAGCGCCGTTAGGGACCCAGTACTTC.

The J gene is TRBJ2-1, the V gene TRBV5-6, with TRBD2 matching over 7 bases. The CDR3 consists of 13 residues. V shed 2 bases and J 13 bases; nucleotides not matched to a gene: 9. The germline V gene has CDR1 SGHDT and CDR2 YYEEEE. The CDR3 protein is CASSFSGGFGQFF. The CDR3 coding sequence is TGTGCCAGCAGCTTTTCGGGGGGATTTGGTCAGTTCTTC.

This sequence joins TRBV12-3 or TRBV12-4 and TRBJ2-3, with TRBD2 matching 7 bases. The CDR3 is 14 amino acids. V gave up 7 bases and J gave up 0 bases; unmatched junction bases: 4. CDR3 protein: CASTAGGSTDTQYF. In DNA form, the CDR3 reads TGTGCCAGCACAGCCGGGGGGAGCACAGATACGCAGTATTTT.

The chain employs TRBV6-5 and TRBJ1-1; D is perhaps TRBD1 (6 bases). The germline V gene encodes CDR1 MNHEY and CDR2 SVGAGI. Trimming took 2 bases from V and 8 from J, leaving 12 bases between them. The CDR3 is 13 amino acids. DNA of the CDR3: TGTGCCAGCAGTTACGGACAGAATCTCGAAGCTTTCTTT. This gives the protein CASSYGQNLEAFF.

J is TRBJ1-2 and V is TRBV12-5, with D possibly TRBD1 on 5 matching bases. CDR3 length: 11 amino acids. V lost 5 bases and J 8 bases, leaving 9 bases between the germline ends. Germline CDR1 reads LGHNT; CDR2 reads FRNRAP. The CDR3 is CASGGGKGYTF. The CDR3, as DNA: TGTGCTAGTGGTGGGGGGAAGGGCTACACCTTC.

J is TRBJ1-6 and V is TRBV9; D gene uncertain. Looked up from germline, CDR1 is SGDLS and CDR2 is YYNGEE. The CDR3 runs 16 residues. The ends were cut back, 4 bases at V and 0 bases at J, with 11 bases in the middle. The CDR3, as DNA: TGTGCCAGCAGCACCAAACAGAGCTCCTATAATTCACCCCTCCACTTT. Translated, it gives CASSTKQSSYNSPLHF.

There are a few counts of this clonotype. The V and J genes are TRBV14 and TRBJ1-2, with no clear D. There are 13 residues in the CDR3. Germline V gene sequence: CDR1 SGHDN, CDR2 FVKESK. Trimming removed 4 bases from V and 2 bases from J, with 8 bases in between. CDR3 sequence (DNA): TGTGCCAGCAGCCTGCAAGTGAACTATGGCTACACCTTC. It is translated as CASSLQVNYGYTF.

The genes are TRBV20-1 and TRBJ2-7; D may be TRBD1 or TRBD2 (7 bases each). V was cut by 5 bases and J by 5 bases, with 16 bases left in between. CDR1 is DFQATT, CDR2 SNEGSKA, per germline (reference sequence). The CDR3 covers 13 residues. CDR3 amino acids: CSAPHPGGDEQYF. The CDR3 DNA follows: TGCAGTGCTCCACACCCAGGGGGGGACGAGCAGTACTTC.

This clonotype was counted only a few times. The V and J genes are TRBV13 and TRBJ2-7, with D perhaps TRBD1 or TRBD2 (5 bases each). Germline loops: CDR1 PRHDT, CDR2 FYEKMQ (reference sequence). With 2 bases removed from V and 3 bases from J, the gap between germline ends came to 14 bases. CDR3 length equals 15 residues. The CDR3 is CASSLKGRRNYEQYF. The CDR3 DNA is TGTGCCAGCAGCTTAAAGGGACGGCGGAACTACGAGCAGTACTTC.

The gene calls are TRBV20-1 and TRBJ2-2, with D possibly TRBD1 on 5 matching bases. V was shortened by 6 bases and J by 1 base, with 6 bases between the two germline ends. Per germline, CDR1 DFQATT and CDR2 SNEGSKA (reference sequence). The CDR3 has 12 amino acids. CDR3 coding DNA: TGCAGTGCCGACAGGAACACCGGGGAGCTGTTTTTT. Translating it yields CSADRNTGELFF.

This clonotype showed up just a few times. The chain has TRBV5-1 and TRBJ2-7, with TRBD2 identical over 8 bases. The CDR3 loop spans 14 amino acids. V shed 4 bases and J 5 bases; nucleotides not matched to a gene: 8. Germline V gives CDR1 SGHRS, CDR2 YFSETQ. The CDR3 coding sequence is TGCGCCAGCAGCGAAAATACTAGCGGAAACGAGCAGTACTTC. It codes for CASSENTSGNEQYF.

This clonotype has at least ten counts. The rearrangement links TRBV5-1 to TRBJ2-7; TRBD2 matches 7 bases. CDR3 size: 14 residues. Germline V gene data show CDR1 as SGHRS and CDR2 as YFSETQ. Trimming cost V 4 bases and J 4 bases; bases outside gene matches: 8. Here the CDR3 reads CASSLRTSLYEQYF. The CDR3 region has the DNA TGCGCCAGCAGCCTACGGACTAGTCTTTACGAGCAGTACTTC.

The chain is built from TRBV6-2 or TRBV6-3 and TRBJ1-2, with 10 bases aligning to TRBD1. CDR3 length: 13 residues. V shed 6 bases and J 9 bases; nucleotides not matched to a gene: 7. Germline loops: CDR1 MNHEY, CDR2 SVGEGT. CDR3 DNA: TGTGCCAGCAGATCGGGACAGGGGCCTAGCTACACCTTC. Protein: CASRSGQGPSYTF.

A few counts support this clonotype. This chain's CDR3 is CSAVSGRYQETQYF. Written as DNA, the CDR3 is TGCAGTGCTGTTAGCGGGAGGTACCAAGAGACCCAGTACTTC. V and J are TRBV20-1 and TRBJ2-5, with TRBD2 identical over 10 bases. The junction had 3 bases not matched to a gene; V was cut back by 5 bases and J by 0 bases. Per the germline V gene, CDR1 is DFQATT and CDR2 is SNEGSKA (reference sequence). The CDR3 is 14 residues long.

There are a few counts of this clonotype. The chain employs TRBV4-1 and TRBJ2-7, with D maybe TRBD2 (5 bases). The germline V gene encodes CDR1 MGHRA and CDR2 YSYEKL. This CDR3 spans 14 amino acids. Trimming shortened V by 5 bases and J by 2 bases, and 13 bases separated the two germline ends. The CDR3 DNA reads as TGCGCCAGCAGCGAACATGGACTGGCCTACGAGCAGTACTTC. This codes for CASSEHGLAYEQYF.

The count of this clonotype is one. The chain couples TRBV5-1 to TRBJ2-3; D might be TRBD2 (6 bases). Between the trimmed V and J ends, which lost 4 bases and 2 bases, there was a span of 20 bases. Germline loops: CDR1 SGHRS, CDR2 YFSETQ. This CDR3 comprises 17 residues. CDR3 sequence: CASSPNRVAVITDTQYF. CDR3 sequence (DNA): TGCGCCAGCAGCCCTAATAGGGTAGCGGTGATCACAGATACGCAGTATTTT.